This T cell receptor beta chain was profiled in a study of T cell responses to AZD1222 COVID-19 vaccine. Study outcomes and limitations: CD4 TCRs covered the whole spike, strongest at regions 160-218 and 743-854. Among those given AZD1222, only six were seropositive at baseline. Clonal diversity may have been underestimated in mostly white British donors.

Details on this clone: Its antigen is currently unknown.

The protocol was immunoSEQ multiplex PCR, while the TCRdb copy is restricted to in-frame clones and leaves out a portion. In the table there are about 140,000 clones, 90% of which are singletons. The TCR was taken from an adult in good health. This sample comprised peripheral blood, obtained on day 0 of AZD1222 vaccination.

CDR3 nucleotides: TGTGCCAGCAGCCTGCGACTAGCGGGAGGATCAGAGACCCAGTACTTC. Protein product: CASSLRLAGGSETQYF. The chain is built from TRBV5-5 and TRBJ2-5, with TRBD2 matching 13 bases. CDR1 SGHKS and CDR2 YYEKEE come from the germline V gene (reference sequence). V shed 4 bases, J shed 4 bases, and the junction held 7 bases outside the gene matches. The CDR3 extends over 16 amino acids.